This T cell receptor beta chain was observed in a study of CDR3 diversity in severe acne. TCRdb ran MiXCR on the PCR reads and lists one entry per CDR3 protein. The table shows more than 85,000 distinct CDR3 sequences, with around 54% occurring only once. This CDR3 has 14 amino acids. CDR1 and CDR2 (germline): ENHRY, SYGVKD. The V gene lost 7 bases and the J gene lost 2 bases, with 15 bases spanning the gap. The clonotype originates from a male donor with severe acne vulgaris. The chain has TRBV10-3 and TRBJ2-7; D is unresolved. Sample: blood. The CDR3 DNA follows: TGTGCCATCACCGAGACTGGATCGACCTACGAGCAGTACTTC. Translating it yields CAITETGSTYEQYF.